This section outlines one TCR beta chain sequence together with its context. The sample belongs to a study of T cell responses to AZD1222 COVID-19 vaccine. The germline V gene has CDR1 SGHDT and CDR2 YYEEEE. The V end lost 6 bases, the J end lost 1 base, and 11 bases lay between the germline ends. CDR3 size: 14 residues. Method: immunoSEQ multiplex PCR; TCRdb's copy keeps in-frame clones and lacks some. The profile covers about 74,000 clones, with about nine tenths appearing a single time and under 3% taken by the ten largest. Sequencing used peripheral blood, obtained on day 0 of AZD1222 vaccination. The chain joins TRBV5-6 to TRBJ1-5, with D unclear. The sequence was obtained from an adult in good health. DNA for the CDR3: TGTGCCAGCACGAGCAGGTTGAGCAATCAGCCCCAGCATTTT. Protein: CASTSRLSNQPQHF.